The 32 T cell receptor beta chains given below trace back to one sample, sequenced in a study of cytomegalovirus exposure and HLA in healthy donors. Produced via immunoSEQ multiplex PCR; TCRdb's table is partial and in-frame only. There are 90,000 to 110,000 clones in the sample; roughly 86% occur only once, and 2% to 2.5% lies in the top ten. The sequencing input was PBMCs. The receptors stem from a woman between 18 and 29 years old in good health and CMV-seronegative.

The V gene is TRBV6-6, the J gene TRBJ2-1; maybe TRBD2 (7 bases). From germline, CDR1 is MNHNY and CDR2 SVGAGI (reference sequence). The CDR3 loop spans 15 amino acids. Deletions cut 1 base from V and 8 bases from J, with 15 bases between. The CDR3 sequence is CASSYYGGGGDEQFF. The CDR3 region has the DNA TGTGCCAGCAGTTACTATGGCGGAGGGGGGGATGAGCAGTTCTTC.

V gene TRBV5-1 combines with J gene TRBJ1-1; no firm D call. The CDR3 is 13 residues long. Germline V CDR1 and CDR2: SGHRS, YFSETQ. Trimming took 0 bases from V and 6 from J, leaving 9 bases between them. The CDR3 loop is CASSLGRYAEAFF. The CDR3 DNA reads TGCGCCAGCAGCTTGGGCAGGTACGCTGAAGCTTTCTTT. The complete variable domain, with remaining parts taken from reference TRBV5-1 and TRBJ1-1, reads KAGVTQTPRYLIKTRGQQVTLSCSPISGHRSVSWYQQTPGQGLQFLFEYFSETQRNKGNFPGRFSGRQFSNSRSEMNVSTLELGDSALYLCASSLGRYAEAFFGQGTRLTVV.

This rearrangement joins TRBV23-1 to TRBJ2-2; 9 positions match TRBD1. TRBV23-1 is treated as an ORF (open reading frame) with a function not yet certain. The CDR3 length is 17 residues. Unmatched junction bases numbered 6, after V lost 1 base and J lost 3 bases. CDR3 in DNA: TGCGCCAGCAGTCAATTGGGACAGGGAGGGGACACCGGGGAGCTGTTTTTT. It is translated as CASSQLGQGGDTGELFF.

The V and J genes are TRBV9 and TRBJ2-7; 7 nucleotides align to TRBD1. The CDR3 contains 14 residues. V lost 4 bases to trimming and J lost 0 bases; unmatched junction nucleotides: 4. Germline values: CDR1 SGDLS, CDR2 YYNGEE. As DNA, the CDR3 is TGTGCCAGCAGCTACAGGGACAGCTCCTACGAGCAGTACTTC. Amino acid sequence: CASSYRDSSYEQYF.

The V and J genes are TRBV5-4 and TRBJ1-2; 7 nucleotides agree with TRBD1. This CDR3 is 15 amino acids long. Germline V gives CDR1 SGHNT, CDR2 YYREEE (reference sequence). V lost 3 bases to trimming and J lost 8 bases; unmatched junction nucleotides: 13. The DNA for the CDR3 is TGTGCCAGCAGCTCGGGACAGCGCCCACATGGAGGCTACACCTTC. Its protein is CASSSGQRPHGGYTF.

This clone has just one count. The chain combines TRBV9 with TRBJ2-1, with unresolved D. This CDR3 contains 13 residues. The V end lost 5 bases, the J end lost 5 bases, and 11 bases lay between the germline ends. Germline V gives CDR1 SGDLS, CDR2 YYNGEE. The CDR3 coding sequence is TGTGCCAGCAGTTTTAGCCCAAACAATGAGCAGTTCTTC. Translation: CASSFSPNNEQFF.

This chain joins TRBV7-9 and TRBJ2-5; 7 bases fit TRBD1. J gave up 7 bases and V 4 bases, and 12 bases lay outside the gene matches. The CDR3 consists of 15 residues. Germline V CDR1 and CDR2: SEHNR, FQNEAQ (reference sequence). CDR3 sequence: CASSSLGTAAGTQYF. The CDR3 DNA is TGTGCCAGCAGCTCCCTTGGGACAGCTGCTGGGACCCAGTACTTC.

This chain joins TRBV29-1 and TRBJ2-2; 11 nucleotides line up with TRBD2. V lost 7 bases to trimming and J lost 4 bases; unmatched junction nucleotides: 11. Per the germline V gene, CDR1 is SQVTM and CDR2 is ANQGSEA. The CDR3 spans 16 residues. The CDR3, as DNA: TGCAGCGCCGCGGGGTTAGCGGGAGGGCGCACCGGGGAGCTGTTTTTT. Protein product: CSAAGLAGGRTGELFF.

This clone appeared once. This sequence joins TRBV28 and TRBJ1-5, with a weak D call TRBD1 (5 bases). Trimming shortened V by 3 bases and J by 7 bases, and 10 bases separated the two germline ends. This CDR3 is built from 13 residues. Per the germline V gene, CDR1 is MDHEN and CDR2 is SYDVKM. The CDR3 spells CASSFRGHQPQHF. The CDR3 region has the DNA TGTGCCAGCAGTTTTAGGGGCCACCAGCCCCAGCATTTT.

The J gene is TRBJ1-5, the V gene TRBV4-2, with D perhaps TRBD1 (6 bases). V was trimmed by 4 bases and J by 1 base, leaving 11 bases between them. Looked up from germline, CDR1 is LGHNA and CDR2 is YNFKEQ. The CDR3 loop spans 15 amino acids. CDR3 sequence: CASSPNQGSNQPQHF. The DNA of the CDR3 is TGTGCCAGCAGCCCGAATCAGGGGAGCAATCAGCCCCAGCATTTT.

The chain links TRBV7-9 to TRBJ1-1; D uncertain. Germline-derived CDR1 and CDR2 are SEHNR and FQNEAQ (reference sequence). Trimming left V 1 base short and J 3 bases short, with 9 bases between. The CDR3 is 14 amino acids. The CDR3 DNA reads TGTGCCAGCAGCTTAGTACCAGAGGACACTGAAGCTTTCTTT. It codes for CASSLVPEDTEAFF.

The rearrangement uses TRBV7-2 and TRBJ2-3; the match to TRBD2 covers 8 bases. Germline lookup yields CDR1 SGHTA and CDR2 FQGNSA. V trimming: 4 bases; J trimming: 4 bases; junction bases outside the gene matches: 4. This CDR3 contains 14 residues. The CDR3 region has the DNA TGTGCCAGCAGCTCGGGAGCGGGGGCAGATACGCAGTATTTT. Translated: CASSSGAGADTQYF.

The V gene is TRBV4-2, the J gene TRBJ2-1, with D possibly being TRBD2 (6 bases). The CDR3 runs 16 residues. V lost 0 bases and J lost 5, with 14 bases in between. Germline CDR1 LGHNA, CDR2 YNFKEQ. CDR3 loop: CASSQETGTGHNEQFF. The CDR3 nucleotides read TGTGCCAGCAGCCAAGAAACCGGGACTGGTCACAATGAGCAGTTCTTC.

The gene calls are TRBV13 and TRBJ1-1; D gene uncertain. The germline CDR1 and CDR2 sequences are PRHDT and FYEKMQ (reference sequence). The CDR3 is 15 amino acids. V shed 1 base and J shed 4 bases, with 13 bases lying between them. The CDR3 nucleotides read TGTGCCAGCAGCTTAGTGTTCGGTATGGTCACTGAAGCTTTCTTT. It yields the protein CASSLVFGMVTEAFF.

The chain joins TRBV27 to TRBJ2-1; TRBD2 matches 8 bases. V was pared by 3 bases and J by 6 bases, with 10 bases of the junction left unmatched. Per the germline V gene, CDR1 is MNHEY and CDR2 is SMNVEV (reference sequence). The CDR3 sequence is 16 residues long. CDR3 in DNA: TGTGCCAGCAGTTTCCTCGGGACTAGTATTACCAATGAGCAGTTCTTC. Its translation: CASSFLGTSITNEQFF.

The chain joins TRBV5-1 to TRBJ2-5, with 7 bases aligning to TRBD1. Germline lookup yields CDR1 SGHRS and CDR2 YFSETQ. This CDR3 contains 12 residues. V lost 5 bases to trimming and J lost 5 bases; unmatched junction nucleotides: 3. CDR3 DNA sequence: TGCGCCAGCAGGAGACAGGGTGAGACCCAGTACTTC. This codes for CASRRQGETQYF.

This chain joins TRBV27 and TRBJ2-7, with 11 bases identical to TRBD1. The V segment lost 7 bases and the J segment 6 bases; nucleotides outside the gene matches: 8. The CDR3 totals 14 residues. Germline loops: CDR1 MNHEY, CDR2 SMNVEV (reference sequence). CDR3 amino acids: CASKIGQGAIEQYF. In nucleotides, the CDR3 is TGTGCCAGCAAAATCGGACAGGGGGCAATCGAGCAGTACTTC.

By share, this clone counts as medium-sized (0.01 to 0.1%). The J gene is TRBJ1-2, the V gene TRBV18, with TRBD1 matching 8 bases. The CDR3 runs 14 residues. The V gene end was trimmed by 4 bases and the J gene end by 8 bases; junction bases not matched to a gene: 9. The V gene's germline CDR1 is KGHSH and CDR2 LQKENI. In nucleotides, the CDR3 is TGTGCCAGCTCACTGACAGGGGAAAGGGGAGGCTACACCTTC. This sequence encodes CASSLTGERGGYTF.

The chain employs TRBV4-1 and TRBJ1-2; 8 bases align to TRBD1. Trimming removed 1 base from V and 5 bases from J; junction bases left unmatched: 6. CDR3 length: 15 residues. The germline V gene encodes CDR1 MGHRA and CDR2 YSYEKL. The CDR3 is CASSQGPRGRYGYTF. CDR3 DNA: TGCGCCAGCAGCCAAGGTCCCAGGGGGCGATATGGCTACACCTTC.

The V call is TRBV30, the J call TRBJ1-1; D unresolved. CDR1 GTSNPN and CDR2 SVGIG come from the germline V gene (reference sequence). The CDR3 is 10 residues long. Between the trimmed V and J ends, which lost 3 bases and 9 bases, there was a span of 8 bases. CDR3 amino acids: CAWRTEKAFF. DNA for the CDR3: TGTGCCTGGAGAACGGAGAAAGCTTTCTTT.

The chain has TRBV5-1 and TRBJ2-7; 9 bases map to TRBD1. The germline V gene encodes CDR1 SGHRS and CDR2 YFSETQ. J was trimmed by 5 bases and V by 3 bases; bases with no gene match: 9. The CDR3 sequence is 15 residues long. CDR3 coding DNA: TGCGCCAGCAGCTCCATCCTCGGGACAGGGAACGAGCAGTACTTC. Translation gives CASSSILGTGNEQYF.

The chain uses TRBV4-2 and TRBJ2-3; the match to TRBD2 covers 9 bases. CDR1 is LGHNA and CDR2 is YNFKEQ in the germline V gene. The CDR3 is 16 amino acids. The V gene end was trimmed by 1 base and the J gene end by 1 base; junction bases not matched to a gene: 3. The CDR3 nucleotides read TGTGCCAGCAGCCAAGGACTAGCGGTCGGCACAGATACGCAGTATTTT. Translated, it gives CASSQGLAVGTDTQYF.

The chain is built from TRBV7-6 and TRBJ1-2, with 7 nucleotides matching TRBD1. Germline V gene lookup returns CDR1 SGHVS and CDR2 FNYEAQ. The CDR3 totals 14 residues. The trim removed 5 bases at V and 3 bases at J, leaving 6 bases unmatched. For the CDR3, the DNA is TGTGCCAGCAGCCCCATGGGACAGCACTATGGCTACACCTTC. As protein: CASSPMGQHYGYTF.

The J gene is TRBJ1-1, the V gene TRBV15; unclear D gene. Trimming removed 0 bases at V and 6 bases at J, with 11 bases between. This CDR3 spans 14 amino acids. CDR1 and CDR2 from the germline V gene are LNHNV and YYDKDF (reference sequence). CDR3 protein: CATSRDPGSPEAFF. CDR3 DNA: TGTGCCACCAGCAGAGATCCCGGGTCCCCTGAAGCTTTCTTT.

This clone occurred a few times. V is TRBV7-7 and J is TRBJ1-5; no definite D call. In germline, CDR1 is SSHAT, CDR2 FNYEAQ (reference sequence). The ends were cut back, 5 bases at V and 7 bases at J, with 12 bases in the middle. The CDR3 is made up of 13 amino acids. This CDR3 is CASSQALGQPQHF. CDR3 bases: TGTGCCAGCAGCCAGGCCCTTGGCCAGCCCCAGCATTTT.

The chain has TRBV18 and TRBJ1-2; D gene ambiguous. Trimming shortened V by 3 bases and J by 4 bases, and 21 bases separated the two germline ends. Germline V gene lookup returns CDR1 KGHSH and CDR2 LQKENI. This CDR3 is 17 amino acids long. The CDR3 DNA reads as TGTGCCAGCTCACCCACCCCCCCTAATCAGGCGTCCTATGGCTACACCTTC. Its protein product is CASSPTPPNQASYGYTF.

The gene calls are TRBV5-1 and TRBJ1-4; 7 nucleotides align to TRBD1. The CDR3 covers 17 residues. With 4 bases clipped from V and 1 base from J, the junction kept 10 bases outside the gene matches. Germline-derived CDR1 and CDR2 are SGHRS and YFSETQ. CDR3: CASSKGATSLTNEKLFF. For the CDR3, the DNA is TGCGCCAGCAGCAAGGGGGCTACGTCTCTAACTAATGAAAAACTGTTTTTT.

The chain couples TRBV12-5 to TRBJ2-1, with 8 bases identical to TRBD2. There are 20 residues in the CDR3. Unmatched junction bases numbered 17, after V lost 0 bases and J lost 4 bases. Germline V gene data show CDR1 as LGHNT and CDR2 as FRNRAP. The CDR3: CASGLVFGTFREGSYNEQFF. For the CDR3, the DNA is TGTGCTAGTGGTTTGGTATTTGGGACGTTCCGGGAGGGGTCATACAATGAGCAGTTCTTC.

The V gene is TRBV7-3, the J gene TRBJ1-2; possibly TRBD1 for D (6 bases). The CDR3 covers 15 residues. CDR1 and CDR2 from the germline V gene are SGHTA and FQGTGA. Between the trimmed V and J ends, which lost 0 bases and 3 bases, there was a span of 11 bases. CDR3 sequence: CASSLTPGGHYGYTF. The CDR3 DNA reads as TGTGCCAGCAGCTTAACTCCGGGGGGCCACTATGGCTACACCTTC. Full variable domain (missing parts from reference TRBV7-3 and TRBJ1-2): GAGVSQTPSNKVTEKGKYVELRCDPISGHTALYWYRQSLGQGPEFLIYFQGTGAADDSGLPNDRFFAVRPEGSVSTLKIQRTERGDSAVYLCASSLTPGGHYGYTFGSGTRLTVV.

This chain uses TRBV10-3 with TRBJ2-5; possible D gene TRBD2, 5 bases. The V end was cut by 0 bases, the J end by 3 bases, with 5 bases between. The CDR3 totals 13 residues. In germline, CDR1 is ENHRY, CDR2 SYGVKD. This chain's CDR3 is CAISESREETQYF. CDR3 DNA: TGTGCCATCAGTGAGTCGCGGGAAGAGACCCAGTACTTC.

With regard to this clone: At the DNA level, this CDR3 is encoded by other sequences in the same sample as well. This chain uses TRBV30 with TRBJ2-3; D may be TRBD1 (5 bases). Germline CDR1 reads GTSNPN; CDR2 reads SVGIG (reference sequence). The CDR3 is 15 amino acids. Trimming pared 2 bases from V and 0 bases from J, leaving 12 bases between. CDR3 in DNA: TGTGCCTGGAGTAGGGGTAGCCCCAGCACAGATACGCAGTATTTT. Its translation: CAWSRGSPSTDTQYF.

This chain connects TRBV4-2 to TRBJ1-1, with D possibly TRBD1 on 5 matching bases. Trimming shortened V by 5 bases and J by 3 bases, and 13 bases separated the two germline ends. The length of the CDR3 is 14 residues. CDR1 is LGHNA and CDR2 is YNFKEQ in the germline V gene. The CDR3 coding sequence is TGTGCCAGCAGCTACGGCCGGGGGGACACTGAAGCTTTCTTT. It codes for CASSYGRGDTEAFF.